This record concerns one TCR beta chain sequence. This entry belongs to a study of cytomegalovirus exposure and HLA in healthy donors. The PCR used 60 Vbeta and 13 Jbeta primers. The assay was immunoSEQ multiplex PCR, and TCRdb's table has in-frame clones only and misses some. The table records 40,000 to 55,000 clones, roughly 80% of them present only once. The clonotype originates from a man aged 25-45 years in good health and CMV-seropositive. What was sequenced was PBMCs.

In nucleotides, the CDR3 is TGTGCCAGCAGCTCAACCGATAGCGGCTACACCTTC. As protein: CASSSTDSGYTF. The V and J genes are TRBV9 and TRBJ1-2; D gene unclear. V was shortened by 4 bases and J by 8 bases, with 12 bases between the two germline ends. Per germline, CDR1 SGDLS and CDR2 YYNGEE. The CDR3 runs to 12 residues.